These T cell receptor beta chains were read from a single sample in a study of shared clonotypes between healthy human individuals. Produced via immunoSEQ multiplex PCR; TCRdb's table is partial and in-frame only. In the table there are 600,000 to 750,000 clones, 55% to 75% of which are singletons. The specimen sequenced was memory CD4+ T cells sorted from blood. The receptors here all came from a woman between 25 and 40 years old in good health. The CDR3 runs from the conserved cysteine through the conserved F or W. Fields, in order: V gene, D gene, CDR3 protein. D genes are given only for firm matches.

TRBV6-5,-,CASSYDGGIYGYTF
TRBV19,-,CATSNAGNTEAFF
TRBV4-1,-,CASSQVRGGAKSGELFF
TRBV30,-,CAWGTRANEQFF
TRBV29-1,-,CSVDRGSQETQYF
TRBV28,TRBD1,CASSTGGQGNYGYTF
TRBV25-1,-,CASRGRASSYNEQFF
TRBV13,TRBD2,CASSLSQRGDREQYF
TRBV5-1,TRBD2,CASSFAAGEGGTQYF
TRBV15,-,CATSRDAQGGGLGGYTF
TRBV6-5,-,CASSQRRGYNEQFF
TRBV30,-,CAWSAQGYGYTF